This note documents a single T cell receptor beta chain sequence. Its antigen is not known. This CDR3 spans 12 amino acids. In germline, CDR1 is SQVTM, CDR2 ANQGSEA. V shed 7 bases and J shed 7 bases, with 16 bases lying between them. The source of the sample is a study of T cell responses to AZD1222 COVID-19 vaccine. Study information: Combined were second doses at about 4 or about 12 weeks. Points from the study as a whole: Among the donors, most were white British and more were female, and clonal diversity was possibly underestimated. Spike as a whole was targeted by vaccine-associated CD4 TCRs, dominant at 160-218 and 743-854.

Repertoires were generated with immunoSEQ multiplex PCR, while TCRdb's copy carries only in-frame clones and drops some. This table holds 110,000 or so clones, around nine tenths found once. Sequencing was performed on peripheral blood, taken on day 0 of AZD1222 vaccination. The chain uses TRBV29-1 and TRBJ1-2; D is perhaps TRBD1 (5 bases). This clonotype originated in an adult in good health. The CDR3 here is CSAGGGVAGYTF. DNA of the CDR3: TGCAGCGCCGGCGGGGGGGTTGCTGGCTACACCTTC.